The text below deals with one T cell receptor (beta chain). These data come from a study of blood T cell repertoires in COVID-19. Repertoires were generated with immunoSEQ multiplex PCR, while TCRdb's copy carries only in-frame clones and drops some. The sample has about 260,000 clones; about 91% are singletons. CDR3 length: 12 residues. Looked up from germline, CDR1 is SGHNT and CDR2 is YYREEE (reference sequence). The V gene lost 0 bases and the J gene lost 3 bases, with 4 bases spanning the gap. The chain links TRBV5-4 to TRBJ2-7; D ambiguous. This receptor was obtained from a person between 18 and 30 years old with COVID-19, enrolled during active disease. The sample consisted of peripheral blood. CDR3 region: CASSLDGYEQYF. The CDR3 DNA reads TGTGCCAGCAGCTTGGACGGCTACGAGCAGTACTTC.